Listed here are 10 T cell receptor beta chains from one sample, sequenced in a study of shared clonotypes between healthy human individuals. Only in-frame clones appear in the TCRdb table, and some are missing; sequencing was by immunoSEQ multiplex PCR. This table has about a million clones, roughly 80% appearing once. Source material: memory CD4+ T cells from PBMCs. Subset reported: CD45RA-negative fraction. These TCRs come from a young man in good health. Some clones in this sample may be carry-over from other donors' samples.

This chain connects TRBV7-8 to TRBJ1-6, with TRBD1 matching over 8 bases. The CDR3 contains 15 residues. Per the germline V gene, CDR1 is SGHVS and CDR2 is FQNEAQ. The V segment lost 0 bases and the J segment 9 bases; nucleotides outside the gene matches: 4. As DNA, the CDR3 is TGTGCCAGCAGCTTAGCGGGACAGGTTGCTTCACCCCTCCACTTT. Its protein is CASSLAGQVASPLHF.

DNA for the CDR3: TGTGCCAGCAGCAATGGAGGTCGCGGGCCCCCGCAAGAGACCCAGTACTTC. It yields the protein CASSNGGRGPPQETQYF. This sequence joins TRBV5-4 and TRBJ2-5; TRBD2 might be the D (5 bases). This CDR3 spans 17 amino acids. V shed 4 bases and J shed 2 bases, with 21 bases lying between them. Germline CDR1 and CDR2: SGHNT and YYREEE (reference sequence).

The J gene is TRBJ1-2, the V gene TRBV5-6, with D unresolved. CDR1 SGHDT and CDR2 YYEEEE come from the germline V gene. Trimming removed 6 bases from V and 6 bases from J, with 18 bases in between. This CDR3 has 14 residues. This CDR3 reads CASNKARRSNGYTF. Written as DNA, the CDR3 is TGTGCCAGCAATAAGGCGAGGCGGTCGAATGGCTACACCTTC.

V gene TRBV6-5 combines with J gene TRBJ1-3, with D uncertain. Germline loops: CDR1 MNHEY, CDR2 SVGAGI. This CDR3 has 13 residues. Trimming pared 6 bases from V and 4 bases from J, leaving 10 bases between. CDR3 nucleotides: TGTGCCAGCAGATGGACGGACGGAAACACCATATATTTT. Protein product: CASRWTDGNTIYF.

About this clone itself: Additional DNA sequences in this sample encode the identical CDR3. The rearrangement links TRBV5-1 to TRBJ2-7; D gene unclear. There are 13 residues in the CDR3. Germline V lookup: CDR1 SGHRS, CDR2 YFSETQ. Trimming left V 4 bases short and J 2 bases short, with 10 bases between. CDR3 amino acids: CASSLGPAYEQYF. The CDR3 DNA reads TGCGCCAGCAGCCTAGGACCCGCCTACGAGCAGTACTTC.

This clone was detected only a few times. This chain links TRBV28 with TRBJ2-4, with TRBD1 matching over 9 bases. Germline V gene lookup returns CDR1 MDHEN and CDR2 SYDVKM. The CDR3 is 16 residues long. After removal of 4 bases from V and 3 bases from J, the junction contained 7 bases not matched to a gene. The CDR3 DNA sequence: TGTGCCAGCAGTTCCCTAGGACAGGGGAGCAAAAACATTCAGTACTTC. Translated, it gives CASSSLGQGSKNIQYF.

CDR3 amino acids: CASVTRGGELFF. CDR3 DNA: TGTGCCAGTGTTACTCGGGGCGGGGAGCTGTTTTTT. The chain links TRBV19 to TRBJ2-2; a possible D gene is TRBD2 (5 bases). Germline V gives CDR1 LNHDA, CDR2 SQIVND (reference sequence). V lost 8 bases and J lost 7, with 11 bases in between. This CDR3 has 12 amino acids.

In this sample, this clone turned up a few times. The gene calls are TRBV15 and TRBJ2-2; D not certain. Trimming pared 1 base from V and 7 bases from J, leaving 7 bases between. Germline CDR1 and CDR2: LNHNV and YYDKDF (reference sequence). The CDR3 covers 13 residues. The CDR3 DNA is TGTGCCACCAGCAGAGGCTTTTTCGGGGAGCTGTTTTTT. Translated: CATSRGFFGELFF. The full variable domain, its missing parts supplied by reference TRBV15 and TRBJ2-2, is DAMVIQNPRYQVTQFGKPVTLSCSQTLNHNVMYWYQQKSSQAPKLLFHYYDKDFNNEADTPDNFQSRRPNTSFCFLDIRSPGLGDTAMYLCATSRGFFGELFFGEGSRLTVL.

The J gene is TRBJ1-3, the V gene TRBV6-1; no firm D call. The ends were cut back, 2 bases at V and 0 bases at J, with 8 bases in the middle. The germline CDR1 and CDR2 sequences are MNHNS and SASEGT. The CDR3 runs to 15 residues. The CDR3 loop is CASSEIKGSGNTIYF. The CDR3 DNA reads as TGTGCCAGCAGTGAAATTAAGGGCTCTGGAAACACCATATATTTT.

This chain joins TRBV7-8 and TRBJ2-6, with 8 bases fitting TRBD1. V was clipped by 5 bases and J by 0 bases; unmatched bases: 6. This CDR3 contains 17 residues. The V gene's germline CDR1 is SGHVS and CDR2 FQNEAQ. The CDR3 loop is CASSPGQGSSGANVLTF. CDR3 sequence (DNA): TGTGCCAGCAGCCCTGGACAGGGAAGCTCTGGGGCCAACGTCCTGACTTTC.